The 10 T cell receptor beta chains below come from one sample, sequenced in a study of T cell responses to AZD1222 COVID-19 vaccine. Only in-frame clones appear in the TCRdb table, and some are missing; sequencing was by immunoSEQ multiplex PCR. There are roughly 79,000 clones in the sample; around 90% occur only once, and approximately 7% lies in the top ten. The material was peripheral blood, obtained on day 0 of MenACWY control vaccination. These receptors were collected from an adult in good health.

This chain links TRBV4-3 with TRBJ2-6; TRBD2 matches at 8 bases. The CDR3 has 18 residues. Germline CDR1 reads LGHNA; CDR2 reads YSLEER. Trimming removed 1 base from V and 4 bases from J; junction bases left unmatched: 9. CDR3 in DNA: TGCGCCAGCAGCCAAGTCAGTAGCGGGACTTCCGGGGCCAACGTCCTGACTTTC. It encodes CASSQVSSGTSGANVLTF.

The chain uses TRBV12-3 or TRBV12-4 and TRBJ1-5; D call uncertain. With 6 bases removed from V and 5 bases from J, the gap between germline ends came to 8 bases. The CDR3 spans 12 residues. DNA of the CDR3: TGTGCCAGCAGCGCAGATCATCAGCCCCAGCATTTT. Translation: CASSADHQPQHF.

This rearrangement joins TRBV10-3 to TRBJ2-3; D unresolved. This CDR3 is 15 amino acids long. The ends were cut back, 2 bases at V and 0 bases at J, with 9 bases in the middle. Germline V CDR1 and CDR2: ENHRY, SYGVKD. In DNA form, the CDR3 reads TGTGCCATCAGTGAGCGGCCCATTAGCACAGATACGCAGTATTTT. Its protein product is CAISERPISTDTQYF.

In this sample, this clone turned up once. This chain links TRBV5-1 with TRBJ2-2; 13 bases line up with TRBD2. This CDR3 spans 16 amino acids. The germline gives CDR1 SGHRS, CDR2 YFSETQ. With 2 bases clipped from V and 7 bases from J, the junction kept 5 bases outside the gene matches. The CDR3 protein is CASSLGLAGANGELFF. The CDR3 nucleotides are TGCGCCAGCAGCTTAGGACTAGCGGGAGCGAACGGGGAGCTGTTTTTT.

The chain joins TRBV5-1 to TRBJ1-1, with 7 bases that match TRBD1. Germline values: CDR1 SGHRS, CDR2 YFSETQ. The CDR3 has 17 amino acids. After removal of 0 bases from V and 1 base from J, the junction contained 9 bases not matched to a gene. This CDR3 reads CASSLGFRGSRNTEAFF. The CDR3 nucleotides read TGCGCCAGCAGCTTGGGCTTCAGGGGGTCGCGGAACACTGAAGCTTTCTTT.

The chain has TRBV27 and TRBJ2-1; 9 bases are shared with TRBD1. The CDR3 runs 14 residues. Per germline, CDR1 MNHEY and CDR2 SMNVEV (reference sequence). V was pared by 5 bases and J by 2 bases, with 1 base of the junction left unmatched. In nucleotides, the CDR3 is TGTGCCAGCAGTACAGGGGGCCCCTACAATGAGCAGTTCTTC. Its protein product is CASSTGGPYNEQFF.

CDR3 in amino acids: CASSVRHERYEQYF. DNA of the CDR3: TGTGCCAGCAGTGTTAGGCACGAACGCTACGAGCAGTACTTC. This chain connects TRBV2 to TRBJ2-7; D is ambiguous. V lost 4 bases and J 3 bases, leaving 13 bases between the germline ends. This CDR3 region has 14 residues. The germline V gene has CDR1 SNHLY and CDR2 FYNNEI.

This clone was seen once. The DNA for the CDR3 is TGTGCCAGCCTGAGAGACAGTGGGAACACTGAAGCTTTCTTT. Protein product: CASLRDSGNTEAFF. The chain employs TRBV28 and TRBJ1-1; D perhaps matches TRBD1 (5 bases). Germline V gene data show CDR1 as MDHEN and CDR2 as SYDVKM. The germline V and J ends were trimmed by 8 bases and 1 base, with 14 bases remaining between them. The CDR3 loop spans 14 amino acids.

The genes are TRBV7-2 and TRBJ2-1, with no clear D. The germline V gene encodes CDR1 SGHTA and CDR2 FQGNSA. V was pared by 2 bases and J by 5 bases, with 16 bases between. This CDR3 comprises 16 residues. This CDR3 is CASSLQLATVNNEQFF. In DNA, the CDR3 is TGTGCCAGCAGCTTACAGTTAGCCACAGTTAACAATGAGCAGTTCTTC.

Here the CDR3 DNA reads TGTGCCAGCAGCGTAGAACTAGCGGGGGGTCCCAACACCGGGGAGCTGTTTTTT. This encodes CASSVELAGGPNTGELFF. The J gene is TRBJ2-2, the V gene TRBV9, with 12 bases that match TRBD2. CDR1 is SGDLS, CDR2 YYNGEE, per germline. The CDR3 length is 18 residues. The ends lost 0 bases at V and 2 bases at J; junction bases unmatched: 5.